These T cell receptor beta chains were read from a single sample in a study of blood T cells in healthy people across ages. MiXCR, applied by TCRdb to the 5' RACE reads, yields one record per CDR3 protein. The sample lists around 1,900,000 distinct CDR3 sequences; roughly two fifths were seen once. Sequenced: blood. The receptors derive from a human donor in good health. Each CDR3 is given with its conserved first and last residue. Each record gives: CDR3 length, V gene, clone size, J gene, D gene, CDR3 DNA, CDR3 protein. The D gene is left open where the match is weak. Rows may omit the clone size; those that give it use once, few, many or a size class.

CDR3 length: 16; V gene: TRBV7-2; clone size: few; J gene: TRBJ1-2; D gene: TRBD1; CDR3 DNA: TGTGCCAGCAGCTTACACGGTCAACAGGGGGCGGGGGGCTACACCTTC; CDR3 protein: CASSLHGQQGAGGYTF
CDR3 length: 16; V gene: TRBV7-2; clone size: few; J gene: TRBJ2-3; D gene: TRBD2; CDR3 DNA: TGTGCCAGCAGTGAAGCGGGGGCCTCCCTCACAGATACGCAGTATTTT; CDR3 protein: CASSEAGASLTDTQYF
CDR3 length: 14; V gene: TRBV5-5; clone size: .; J gene: TRBJ2-7; D gene: .; CDR3 DNA: TGTGCCAGCAGCTCAGGGGACGGCCCCTACGAGCAGTACTTC; CDR3 protein: CASSSGDGPYEQYF
CDR3 length: 17; V gene: TRBV6-2/TRBV6-3; clone size: few; J gene: TRBJ2-1; D gene: TRBD2; CDR3 DNA: TGTGCCAGCAGTTCCGGGACGGGCGGGGGTTTCGGGAATGAGCAGTTCTTC; CDR3 protein: CASSSGTGGGFGNEQFF
CDR3 length: 13; V gene: TRBV12-3/TRBV12-4; clone size: .; J gene: TRBJ2-7; D gene: TRBD1; CDR3 DNA: TGTGCCAGCAGTTCCAGGGGGTTCTACGAGCAGTACTTC; CDR3 protein: CASSSRGFYEQYF
CDR3 length: 16; V gene: TRBV7-6; clone size: few; J gene: TRBJ1-2; D gene: .; CDR3 DNA: TGTGCCAGCAGCTCCCCCTACACGAGGGGGTTGCATGGCTGCACCTTC; CDR3 protein: CASSSPYTRGLHGCTF
CDR3 length: 14; V gene: TRBV5-5; clone size: .; J gene: TRBJ1-2; D gene: TRBD1; CDR3 DNA: TGTGCCAGCAGCCCTACTGGACAGGGGGAGGGCTACACCTTC; CDR3 protein: CASSPTGQGEGYTF
CDR3 length: 14; V gene: TRBV6-1; clone size: .; J gene: TRBJ2-6; D gene: .; CDR3 DNA: TGTGCCAGCACCATCTTGCTTGGGGCCAACGTCCTGACTTTC; CDR3 protein: CASTILLGANVLTF
CDR3 length: 12; V gene: TRBV29-1; clone size: .; J gene: TRBJ2-5; D gene: TRBD1; CDR3 DNA: TGCAGCGCCAAGACAGGGGAAGAGACCCAGTACTTC; CDR3 protein: CSAKTGEETQYF
CDR3 length: 13; V gene: TRBV7-8; clone size: .; J gene: TRBJ2-1; D gene: TRBD1; CDR3 DNA: TGTGCCAGCAGCTTTGACAGGGGGGTCGAGCAGTTCTTC; CDR3 protein: CASSFDRGVEQFF
CDR3 length: 16; V gene: TRBV7-2; clone size: .; J gene: TRBJ2-1; D gene: TRBD2; CDR3 DNA: TGTGCCAGCAGCTTGGAGTCGACTAGCGGGGGCGATGAGCAGTTCTTC; CDR3 protein: CASSLESTSGGDEQFF
CDR3 length: 17; V gene: TRBV20-1; clone size: few; J gene: TRBJ2-5; D gene: .; CDR3 DNA: TGCAGTGCTAGAAGACAGTTTAGGACGGATCCCGAAGAGACCCAGTACTTC; CDR3 protein: CSARRQFRTDPEETQYF
CDR3 length: 16; V gene: TRBV14; clone size: few; J gene: TRBJ2-7; D gene: TRBD2; CDR3 DNA: TGTGCCAGCAGCCAAGATAGGCGGGGGGCGATCTACGAGCAGTACTTC; CDR3 protein: CASSQDRRGAIYEQYF
CDR3 length: 18; V gene: TRBV5-1; clone size: .; J gene: TRBJ2-5; D gene: TRBD2; CDR3 DNA: TGCGCCAGCAGCCCCGGACTAGCGGGGGCCAAAAGCCAAGAGACCCAGTACTTC; CDR3 protein: CASSPGLAGAKSQETQYF
CDR3 length: 12; V gene: TRBV20-1; clone size: .; J gene: TRBJ2-7; D gene: .; CDR3 DNA: TGCAGTGCTAGTCTCGGAAACTACGAGCAGTACTTC; CDR3 protein: CSASLGNYEQYF